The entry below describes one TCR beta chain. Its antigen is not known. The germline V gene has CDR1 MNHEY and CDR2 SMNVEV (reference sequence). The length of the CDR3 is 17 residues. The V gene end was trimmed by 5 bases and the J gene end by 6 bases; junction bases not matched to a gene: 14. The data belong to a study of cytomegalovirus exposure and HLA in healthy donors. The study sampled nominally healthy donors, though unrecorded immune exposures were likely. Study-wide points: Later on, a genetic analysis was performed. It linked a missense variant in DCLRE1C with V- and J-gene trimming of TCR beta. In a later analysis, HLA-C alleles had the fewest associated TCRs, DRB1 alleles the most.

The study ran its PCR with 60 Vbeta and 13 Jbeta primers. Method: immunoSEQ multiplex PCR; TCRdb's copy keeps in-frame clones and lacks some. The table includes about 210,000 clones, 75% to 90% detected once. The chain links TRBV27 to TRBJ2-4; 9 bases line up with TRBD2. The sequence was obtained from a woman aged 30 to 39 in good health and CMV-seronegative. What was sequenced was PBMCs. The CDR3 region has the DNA TGTGCCAGCAGTCCACTCCTCGCGGGAGGGCCGGGAAACATTCAGTACTTC. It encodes CASSPLLAGGPGNIQYF.